This T cell receptor beta chain was found in a study of control samples from healthy donors and cancer patients. This clone occurred once. Produced via immunoSEQ multiplex PCR; TCRdb's table is partial and in-frame only. The repertoire holds 100,000 to 120,000 clones, with roughly 90% as singletons. CDR1 is LNHNV and CDR2 is YYDKDF in the germline V gene (reference sequence). V lost 0 bases and J lost 10, with 13 bases in between. The CDR3 extends over 14 amino acids. This sequence originates from an older woman with lung cancer. Specimen: PBMCs. The J gene is TRBJ2-1, the V gene TRBV15; D is undetermined. DNA for the CDR3: TGTGCCACCAGCAGAGATAGAGTCCATGAAGAGCAGTTCTTC. Translating it yields CATSRDRVHEEQFF.